These 14 T cell receptor beta chains came from one sample sequenced in a study of patients and donors after allogeneic stem cell transplantation. TCRdb recomputed calls from the RT-PCR reads with MiXCR, one row per CDR3 protein. The sample contains roughly 880,000 distinct CDR3 sequences, about 20% of which appear only once. Sequencing was carried out using blood, either unsorted or a sorted T cell fraction (not recorded which). The source of these receptors is a human donor who was either an allogeneic HSCT recipient or a stem cell or donor lymphocyte infusion donor (not recorded which). It is not recorded whose cells these are; they may come from a transplant donor.

The J gene is TRBJ2-7, the V gene TRBV20-1; 8 bases map to TRBD1. The ends lost 4 bases at V and 13 bases at J; junction bases unmatched: 9. CDR3 size: 11 residues. Looked up from germline, CDR1 is DFQATT and CDR2 is SNEGSKA (reference sequence). This CDR3 is CSATTPGQAYF. The CDR3, as DNA: TGCAGTGCTACTACTCCGGGACAGGCTTACTTC.

This clonotype was observed at least ten times. The chain combines TRBV10-3 with TRBJ2-7, with D maybe TRBD1 (6 bases). Between the trimmed V and J ends, which lost 4 bases and 4 bases, there was a span of 17 bases. The CDR3 has 15 residues. Germline V gives CDR1 ENHRY, CDR2 SYGVKD. The CDR3 sequence: CAISGSNRDWYEQYF. Here the CDR3 DNA reads TGTGCCATCAGTGGATCAAACAGGGATTGGTACGAGCAGTACTTC.

This chain uses TRBV3-1 with TRBJ1-6; the match to TRBD1 covers 8 bases. Trimming at V came to 0 bases and at J to 13 bases, leaving 11 bases not matched to a gene. This CDR3 is built from 16 residues. In germline, CDR1 is LGHDT, CDR2 YNNKEL (reference sequence). CDR3 sequence reads: CASSQDWTGREKPLHF. The CDR3 nucleotides read TGTGCCAGCAGCCAAGATTGGACAGGGAGGGAGAAGCCCCTCCACTTT.

V is TRBV4-3 and J is TRBJ1-2, with TRBD1 matching 7 bases. The CDR3 loop spans 14 amino acids. Per germline, CDR1 LGHNA and CDR2 YSLEER. Trimming removed 4 bases from V and 1 base from J; junction bases left unmatched: 3. The CDR3 protein is CASSPDRFNYGYTF. Written as DNA, the CDR3 is TGCGCCAGCAGCCCGGACAGGTTTAACTATGGCTACACCTTC.

This chain joins TRBV20-1 and TRBJ1-2, with D possibly being TRBD1 (6 bases). This CDR3 comprises 13 residues. Trimming cost V 6 bases and J 3 bases, with 14 bases left between them. Germline V lookup: CDR1 DFQATT, CDR2 SNEGSKA (reference sequence). In DNA form, the CDR3 reads TGCAGTGCGGGGACACCGGCGGACTATGGCTACACCTTC. Amino acids: CSAGTPADYGYTF.

This chain uses TRBV15 with TRBJ2-5; 11 nucleotides agree with TRBD1. V dropped 3 bases and J dropped 5; count of bases not matched to a gene: 8. CDR1 LNHNV and CDR2 YYDKDF come from the germline V gene (reference sequence). The CDR3 is 16 amino acids. The CDR3 DNA reads TGTGCCACCAGCAGCCATGGACAGGGGGCTTGGGAGACCCAGTACTTC. As protein: CATSSHGQGAWETQYF.

The chain couples TRBV10-3 to TRBJ2-7; weak D call: TRBD1 (5 bases). Trimming cost V 6 bases and J 6 bases, with 15 bases left between them. This CDR3 has 13 amino acids. Per germline, CDR1 ENHRY and CDR2 SYGVKD. CDR3 in DNA: TGTGCCATCAGCAGCAACACAGGTTCCGAGCAGTACTTC. Encoded protein: CAISSNTGSEQYF.

The J gene is TRBJ1-4, the V gene TRBV3-1; D remains ambiguous. The V end was cut by 1 base, the J end by 10 bases, with 1 base between. CDR1 is LGHDT and CDR2 is YNNKEL in the germline V gene (reference sequence). The CDR3 has 10 amino acids. The CDR3 DNA is TGTGCCAGCAGCCAAGGAAAACTGTTTTTT. Translating gives CASSQGKLFF.

A word on this clonotype: The junction and the germline gene differ at one end; a read error may be behind it. The CDR3 nucleotides are TGTGCTAGCAGCTCCCAACCGACAGGAGGGAATGAGCAGTTCTTC. Translated: CASSSQPTGGNEQFF. The chain combines TRBV7-7 with TRBJ2-1; D may match TRBD1 or TRBD2 (6 bases each). The CDR3 sequence is 15 residues long. Germline CDR1 is SSHAT and CDR2 is FNYEAQ (reference sequence).

In DNA, the CDR3 is TGTGCCAGCAGAGGCGAACTAGCGGGAAGGGTAGATACGCAGTATTTT. Translated: CASRGELAGRVDTQYF. This chain joins TRBV6-1 and TRBJ2-3; 10 nucleotides match TRBD2. CDR1 is MNHNS and CDR2 is SASEGT in the germline V gene. The CDR3 loop spans 16 amino acids. Germline trimming cut 6 bases from V and 5 bases from J; bases unmatched to any gene: 11.

V and J are TRBV29-1 and TRBJ1-2; TRBD1 is a possible D gene (6 bases). Germline assignment: CDR1 SQVTM and CDR2 ANQGSEA. The CDR3 extends over 13 amino acids. The CDR3 loop reads CRVRDTSNYGYTF. The CDR3 nucleotides read TGCAGAGTTCGGGACACTTCTAACTATGGCTACACCTTC.

The genes are TRBV20-1 and TRBJ1-6; D call uncertain. Trimming took 3 bases from V and 0 from J, leaving 12 bases between them. The CDR3 is 16 amino acids. Germline lookup yields CDR1 DFQATT and CDR2 SNEGSKA (reference sequence). CDR3 loop: CSASIRVSSYNSPLHF. DNA for the CDR3: TGCAGTGCTAGTATAAGGGTGAGCTCCTATAATTCACCCCTCCACTTT.

This clonotype was seen a few times. The chain is built from TRBV4-3 and TRBJ2-6; 7 nucleotides align to TRBD1. CDR1 is LGHNA, CDR2 YSLEER, per germline. V lost 4 bases to trimming and J lost 0 bases; unmatched junction nucleotides: 6. This CDR3 spans 17 amino acids. In DNA form, the CDR3 reads TGCGCCAGCAGCCCCGGGACAGTAGGCTCTGGGGCCAACGTCCTGACTTTC. This translates into CASSPGTVGSGANVLTF.

This clonotype showed up just a few times. This chain connects TRBV4-1 to TRBJ2-1; 9 bases are a match to TRBD1. The germline CDR1 and CDR2 sequences are MGHRA and YSYEKL. The CDR3 is 17 amino acids. V was pared by 2 bases and J by 4 bases, with 9 bases of the junction left unmatched. DNA of the CDR3: TGCGCCAGCAGCCAACCCGGGACAGGGATACCGTACAATGAGCAGTTCTTC. Translated: CASSQPGTGIPYNEQFF.